These T cell receptor beta chains were read from a single sample in a study of T cell repertoires in cytomegalovirus infection. TCRdb recomputed calls from the reads with MiXCR, one row per CDR3 protein. The profile shows around 300,000 distinct CDR3 sequences, roughly 25% of them singletons. These receptors have no identified antigens. Sequences were derived from cultured PBMCs, sampled from culture after CMV antigen stimulation. These TCRs come from a human donor in good health (CMV status not recorded). Some clones in this sample may be carry-over from other donors' samples. Both conserved end residues are part of each CDR3. Each record gives: V gene, J gene, D gene, clone size, CDR3 DNA, CDR3 protein. A D gene is named only where the DNA matches it firmly. Size is stated for part of the rows, as once, few or many counts, or as a class when the clone is expanded.

>TRBV7-8|TRBJ2-3|TRBD1|few
TGTGCCAGCAGCGCCGGGACAGGGGGCACAGATACGCAGTATTTT
CASSAGTGGTDTQYF
>TRBV7-9|TRBJ1-1|-|-
TGTGCCAGCAGCTTCCGACAGAGCACTGAAGCTTTCTTT
CASSFRQSTEAFF
>TRBV6-6|TRBJ2-5|-|few
TGTGCCAGCAGGACGACTGGATTTCAAGAGACCCAGTACTTC
CASRTTGFQETQYF
>TRBV5-4|TRBJ2-5|TRBD2|-
TGTGCCAGCAGAACCGGGACTAGCGGGATAAACCAAGAGACCCAGTACTTC
CASRTGTSGINQETQYF
>TRBV5-6|TRBJ2-7|-|-
TGTGCCAGCAGCCCCCTGCGGGACTACGAGCAGTACTTC
CASSPLRDYEQYF
>TRBV20-1|TRBJ1-5|-|-
TGCAGTGCTAGGGACGGGAATCAGCCCCAGCATTTT
CSARDGNQPQHF
>TRBV12-3/TRBV12-4|TRBJ2-1|TRBD2|-
TGTGCCAGCAGGTCACTCCCGGGACTAATCCATGAGCAGTTCTTC
CASRSLPGLIHEQFF
>TRBV6-2/TRBV6-3|TRBJ2-1|-|few
TGTGCCAGCAGTCTGTCCTGGTCGTTACGCATCAGCTCCTACAATGAGCAGTTCTTC
CASSLSWSLRISSYNEQFF
>TRBV27|TRBJ2-7|TRBD1|-
TGTGCCAGCAGTTTATCCGGGGACAGGACGTACGAGCAGTACTTC
CASSLSGDRTYEQYF
>TRBV20-1|TRBJ1-3|-|-
TGCAGTGCTAGAGTTTTAAACGGAAACACCATATATTTT
CSARVLNGNTIYF
>TRBV12-3/TRBV12-4|TRBJ2-3|TRBD1|-
TGTGCCAGCAGTCCCTATCGGACAGGGCCCTTGACAGATACGCAGTATTTT
CASSPYRTGPLTDTQYF
>TRBV4-1|TRBJ2-2|TRBD2|few
TGCGCCAGCAGCCAAGGGCTAGCGGGAACTGGGGAGCTGTTTTTT
CASSQGLAGTGELFF
>TRBV19|TRBJ1-2|-|-
TGTGCCAGTAGTACCGGTGTGCGCTACACCTTC
CASSTGVRYTF
>TRBV20-1|TRBJ2-5|TRBD2|-
TGCAGTGCTAGAAGGCAGCGGGAGGGCCTAAGGACCCAGTACTTC
CSARRQREGLRTQYF
>TRBV7-6|TRBJ2-1|TRBD2|few
TGTGCCAGCAGCTTAACGGGAGGAAGGAATGAGCAGTTCTTC
CASSLTGGRNEQFF
>TRBV20-1|TRBJ2-5|-|few
TGCAGTGCTAGAGATGGGGGGCAGGCCGGGGAGACCCAGTACTTC
CSARDGGQAGETQYF
>TRBV6-5|TRBJ2-7|-|few
TGTGCCACCGGGGTTCGGGCCGAGCAGTACTTC
CATGVRAEQYF
>TRBV12-3/TRBV12-4|TRBJ2-1|TRBD2|many
TGTGCCAGCAGTCGCCGGGACTACCATTACAATGAGCAGTTCTTC
CASSRRDYHYNEQFF
>TRBV6-6|TRBJ2-7|-|few
TGTGCCAGCAGTGAGCATTACGAGCAGTACTTC
CASSEHYEQYF
>TRBV4-3|TRBJ2-2|-|-
TGCGCCAGCAGCCTAGCTGGGATGAGTACCGGGGAGCTGTTTTTT
CASSLAGMSTGELFF
>TRBV5-5|TRBJ2-2|-|-
TGTGCCAGCAGCTTGTTGCTAGGGGCCACCGGGGAGCTGTTTTTT
CASSLLLGATGELFF
>TRBV11-2|TRBJ1-1|-|few
TGTGCCAGCAGCCCGGGACGAGGCACTGAAGCTTTCTTT
CASSPGRGTEAFF
>TRBV6-5|TRBJ2-1|TRBD2|few
TGTGCCAGCAGTTCCCCTCGGGTGAGCGGGGATTATAATGAGCAGTTCTTC
CASSSPRVSGDYNEQFF
>TRBV4-1|TRBJ1-4|-|few
TGCGCCAGCAGCCGACAGGCGGGCAATGAAAAACTGTTTTTT
CASSRQAGNEKLFF
>TRBV6-1|TRBJ2-2|TRBD2|few
TGTGCCAGCAGTGAAACGCAAGGCCTAGCGGGAGTACACACCGGGGAGCTGTTTTTT
CASSETQGLAGVHTGELFF
>TRBV7-6|TRBJ2-5|-|once
TGTGCCAGCAGCTCCGGACAGTACCAAGAGACCCAGTACTTC
CASSSGQYQETQYF
>TRBV7-6|TRBJ2-7|TRBD1|many
TGTGCCAGCAGCTTAGCTCGACAGGGAAAGACGGATTACGAGCAGTACTTC
CASSLARQGKTDYEQYF
>TRBV9|TRBJ2-1|TRBD2|-
TGTGCCAGCAGCGTAGGAGCGGGAACCTACAATGAGCAGTTCTTC
CASSVGAGTYNEQFF
>TRBV11-2|TRBJ1-2|-|-
TGTGCCAGTATAACCGGCTTTGGCTACACCTTC
CASITGFGYTF
>TRBV4-1|TRBJ2-2|TRBD1|once
TGTGCCAGCAGCCAAGAGGGACAGGGTACCGGGGAGCTGTTTTTT
CASSQEGQGTGELFF
>TRBV7-2|TRBJ2-7|TRBD2|few
TGTGCCAGCAGCGCCGGGGGTAGCGGGAGTGGCTACGAGCAGTACTTC
CASSAGGSGSGYEQYF
>TRBV12-3/TRBV12-4|TRBJ2-5|-|-
TGTGCCAGCAGTTCTAGGGTGACGGAGACCCAGTACTTC
CASSSRVTETQYF
>TRBV11-2|TRBJ1-3|-|many
TGTGCCAGCAGTGGGGGCTCGACTGGAAACACCATATATTTT
CASSGGSTGNTIYF
>TRBV27|TRBJ2-3|TRBD1|-
TGTGCCAGCAGTGCGGGGACAGGGGGGGCAGATACGCAGTATTTT
CASSAGTGGADTQYF
>TRBV27|TRBJ1-1|-|few
TGTGCCAGCAGTTTGGTGAGAGTTACCGGCACTGAAGCTTTCTTT
CASSLVRVTGTEAFF
>TRBV11-1|TRBJ2-1|TRBD2|many
TGTGCCAGCAGCTTAGAGGGGGAGTTCCGCGGGAGGGCCGATGAGCAGTTCTTC
CASSLEGEFRGRADEQFF
>TRBV7-2|TRBJ2-5|-|many
TGTGCCAGCAGCTCCCGTCGCGGAGGCCAAGAGACCCAGTACTTC
CASSSRRGGQETQYF
>TRBV6-5|TRBJ1-2|TRBD1|-
TGTGCCAGCAGTTACGAGGGGACAGGGGGTGGCTACACCTTC
CASSYEGTGGGYTF
>TRBV11-3|TRBJ2-6|-|-
TGTGCCAGCAGCCTTAGTAGCTCTGGGGCCAACGTCCTGACTTTC
CASSLSSSGANVLTF
>TRBV5-1|TRBJ2-4|TRBD2|few
TGCGCCAGCAGCGTGACTAGCGGGGCCCCCAACATTCAGTACTTC
CASSVTSGAPNIQYF
>TRBV6-2/TRBV6-3|TRBJ1-5|-|once
TGTGCCAGCAGTTACTCCGGGCTTAGCAATCAGCCCCAGCATTTT
CASSYSGLSNQPQHF
>TRBV19|TRBJ2-3|-|-
TGTGCCAGTAATTCGGGCGCCAGCAGCACAGATACGCAGTATTTT
CASNSGASSTDTQYF
>TRBV28|TRBJ2-7|-|-
TGTGCCAGCAGTCGTGTGACAGAGGTATCCTACGAGCAGTACTTC
CASSRVTEVSYEQYF
>TRBV5-8|TRBJ2-2|-|-
TGTGCCAGCAGCGAGGGCAGGGGAACGAACACCGGGGAGCTGTTTTTT
CASSEGRGTNTGELFF
>TRBV27|TRBJ2-7|TRBD1|-
TGTGCCAGCAGTATTCGACAGGGTAACGAGCAGTACTTC
CASSIRQGNEQYF
>TRBV6-5|TRBJ2-3|-|-
TGTGCCAGCAGTTACTCAGAGCGTACAGATACGCAGTATTTT
CASSYSERTDTQYF
>TRBV5-1|TRBJ2-4|-|once
TGCGCCAGCAGCTTGGCTACGAGCAAAAACATTCAGTACTTC
CASSLATSKNIQYF
>TRBV11-3|TRBJ2-1|TRBD2|-
TGTGCCAGCAGCTTAGTCTTAGCGGGAGGCTACAATGAGCAGTTCTTC
CASSLVLAGGYNEQFF
>TRBV4-1|TRBJ2-1|TRBD2|-
TGCGCCAGCAGCCGACTAGCGATGAACAATGAGCAGTTCTTC
CASSRLAMNNEQFF
>TRBV28|TRBJ1-2|-|-
TGTGCTACAGCTATGAACTATGGCTACACCTTC
CATAMNYGYTF